One sample yielded the 8 T cell receptor beta chains listed below, sequenced in a study of shared clonotypes between healthy human individuals. The method was immunoSEQ multiplex PCR; TCRdb's version includes in-frame clones alone and lacks a portion of them. The sample yields approximately 180,000 clones, roughly 93% seen once. The sequencing sample was made of naive CD4+ T cells sorted from blood. The sample's subset: CD45RA+ positively selected. These receptor sequences come from a woman in her 30s in good health.

The chain couples TRBV5-1 to TRBJ1-1; a possible D gene is TRBD1 (6 bases). The V gene's germline CDR1 is SGHRS and CDR2 YFSETQ. This CDR3 is built from 17 residues. V lost 0 bases and J lost 0, with 15 bases in between. The CDR3: CASSLAPGGEVNTEAFF. Written as DNA, the CDR3 is TGCGCCAGCAGCTTGGCCCCGGGGGGCGAGGTGAACACTGAAGCTTTCTTT.

This clone was seen just once. This chain uses TRBV6-5 with TRBJ1-1, with TRBD1 identical over 8 bases. Trimming took 5 bases from V and 1 from J; bases not matched to a gene: 3. The CDR3 is 14 amino acids. CDR1 and CDR2 (germline): MNHEY, SVGAGI. CDR3 bases: TGTGCCAGCAGTCAGGGGACAGGGAACACTGAAGCTTTCTTT. Residues: CASSQGTGNTEAFF.

This clone was detected once. This chain connects TRBV11-2 to TRBJ2-5; 11 bases match TRBD2. CDR3 length: 16 residues. After removal of 5 bases from V and 7 bases from J, the junction contained 12 bases not matched to a gene. Germline values: CDR1 SGHAT, CDR2 FQNNGV. The CDR3 coding sequence is TGTGCCAGCAGCCCGAATAGCGGGAGGGGGACTTTGACCCAGTACTTC. This translates into CASSPNSGRGTLTQYF.

The chain links TRBV18 to TRBJ1-4; possibly TRBD1 for D (5 bases). Germline loops: CDR1 KGHSH, CDR2 LQKENI. This CDR3 comprises 14 residues. V lost 1 base to trimming and J lost 8 bases, with 11 bases between them. CDR3 in amino acids: CASSPRGRAEKLFF. The CDR3 bases are TGTGCCAGCTCACCACGGGGCAGGGCCGAAAAACTGTTTTTT.

This clone was found a few times. V usage is TRBV5-4 and J usage is TRBJ2-7; a possible D gene is TRBD2 (6 bases). CDR1 and CDR2 (germline): SGHNT, YYREEE (reference sequence). The CDR3 runs to 13 residues. The V end was cut by 6 bases, the J end by 4 bases, with 14 bases between. The CDR3 region is CASTRAGRYEQYF. CDR3 in DNA: TGTGCCAGCACCCGGGCGGGAAGGTACGAGCAGTACTTC.

This chain links TRBV5-1 with TRBJ2-1, with TRBD2 identical over 8 bases. The V gene's germline CDR1 is SGHRS and CDR2 YFSETQ. V gave up 1 base and J gave up 6 bases; unmatched junction bases: 6. The CDR3 spans 15 residues. For the CDR3, the DNA is TGCGCCAGCAGCTTGTTTGGACTAGCCCTCAATGAGCAGTTCTTC. It specifies CASSLFGLALNEQFF.

DNA of the CDR3: TGTGCCAGTAGTACGACAGGGGGCATTAGCAATCAGCCCCAGCATTTT. Translation gives CASSTTGGISNQPQHF. The rearrangement links TRBV19 to TRBJ1-5, with 10 bases that match TRBD1. J gave up 0 bases and V 4 bases, and 3 bases lay outside the gene matches. The germline V gene has CDR1 LNHDA and CDR2 SQIVND (reference sequence). This CDR3 spans 16 amino acids.

CDR3 sequence: CASRNWGTPGGELFF. In DNA, the CDR3 is TGTGCCAGCAGGAATTGGGGGACTCCCGGAGGGGAGCTGTTTTTT. V and J are TRBV27 and TRBJ2-2; D perhaps matches TRBD2 (6 bases). This CDR3 comprises 15 residues. Germline values: CDR1 MNHEY, CDR2 SMNVEV (reference sequence). Trimming left V 6 bases short and J 8 bases short, with 19 bases between.